The entry that follows covers one T cell receptor beta chain sequence. No antigen is known for it. Combining a sample-barcoded 5' primer with a J-beta primer mix, a second PCR ran for about 6 to 12 cycles. TCRdb used MiXCR to reprocess the 5' RACE reads, holding one entry per CDR3 protein. The sample holds about 640,000 distinct CDR3 sequences, under 65% seen once. This CDR3 region has 13 residues. Trimming removed 10 bases from V and 4 bases from J, with 11 bases in between. From germline, CDR1 is SGHVS and CDR2 FQNEAQ. This sample is drawn from a study of blood T cells in healthy people across ages. Study conclusions and caveats: When set beside aged donors, long-lived donors presented more naive CD4+ cells and higher diversity.

The clonotype originates from a man in his sixties in good health. The sequenced sample consisted of blood. V is TRBV7-8 and J is TRBJ2-6; the D is unclear. The CDR3 loop reads CAILDAGANVLTF. CDR3 bases: TGTGCCATCTTAGACGCCGGGGCCAACGTCCTGACTTTC.